Below, 8 T cell receptor beta chains from the same sample are listed, as sequenced in a study of blood T cell repertoires in COVID-19. This table comes from immunoSEQ multiplex PCR, and its TCRdb copy is limited to in-frame clones, with some not included. This repertoire shows roughly 140,000 clones, roughly 80% found once; its top ten account for about 8%. The sequencing sample was made of peripheral blood. Receptor source: a human donor in a cohort sampled during active COVID-19.

This clone was detected once. The rearrangement uses TRBV19 and TRBJ2-5; TRBD2 matches at 11 bases. The CDR3 spans 14 residues. The J segment lost 5 bases and the V segment lost 4 bases, leaving 3 bases of the junction unmatched. The germline CDR1 and CDR2 sequences are LNHDA and SQIVND (reference sequence). CDR3 loop: CASSRLAGRETQYF. DNA for the CDR3: TGTGCCAGTAGTAGACTAGCGGGGCGGGAGACCCAGTACTTC.

V is TRBV2 and J is TRBJ2-1, with 7 bases lining up with TRBD2. Germline V lookup: CDR1 SNHLY, CDR2 FYNNEI. V lost 6 bases, J lost 8 bases, and 10 bases stayed unmatched. The CDR3 is 14 residues long. The CDR3 region has the DNA TGTGCCAGCAGGCGGGGGAGGATTGGGGATGAGCAGTTCTTC. Its protein product is CASRRGRIGDEQFF.

This clone was seen only once. A far larger clone is one base from this, pointing to a likely read error. The rearrangement uses TRBV5-5 and TRBJ1-2; 10 bases align to TRBD1. This CDR3 comprises 14 residues. The V segment lost 0 bases and the J segment 5 bases; nucleotides outside the gene matches: 1. From germline, CDR1 is SGHKS and CDR2 YYEKEE (reference sequence). The CDR3 DNA is TGTGCCAGCAGCTTGGGACAGGGGGCGTATGGCTACACCTTC. Protein sequence: CASSLGQGAYGYTF.

This chain links TRBV11-2 with TRBJ2-6, with 9 bases that match TRBD1. The V and J ends lost 5 bases and 4 bases, in that order; junction bases with no gene match: 3. The CDR3 extends over 15 amino acids. Looked up from germline, CDR1 is SGHAT and CDR2 is FQNNGV. Here the CDR3 reads CASSRTGVGANVLTF. The CDR3 coding sequence is TGTGCCAGCAGCAGGACAGGGGTCGGGGCCAACGTCCTGACTTTC.

This rearrangement joins TRBV12-3 or TRBV12-4 to TRBJ2-3, with D unclear. V gave up 7 bases and J gave up 4 bases, with 9 bases separating them. This CDR3 has 12 amino acids. The CDR3 region is CASTPSADTQYF. The CDR3 DNA reads as TGTGCCAGCACCCCCTCTGCAGATACGCAGTATTTT.

The CDR3 spells CATSDLPERGRYGYTF. In DNA form, the CDR3 reads TGTGCCACCAGTGATCTCCCTGAGAGGGGGCGCTATGGCTACACCTTC. The chain uses TRBV24-1 and TRBJ1-2; 7 bases map to TRBD1. Unmatched junction bases numbered 10, after V lost 3 bases and J lost 4 bases. The germline V gene encodes CDR1 KGHDR and CDR2 SFDVKD. The CDR3 consists of 16 residues.

The CDR3 loop reads CSVEDLTNVNTEAFF. For the CDR3, the DNA is TGCAGCGTTGAAGATTTGACAAACGTGAACACTGAAGCTTTCTTT. The V and J genes are TRBV29-1 and TRBJ1-1; D ambiguous. The V end lost 0 bases, the J end lost 0 bases, and 11 bases lay between the germline ends. CDR1 and CDR2 from the germline V gene are SQVTM and ANQGSEA. The length of the CDR3 is 15 residues.

The genes are TRBV5-1 and TRBJ2-3; D possibly corresponds to TRBD1 (5 bases). The CDR3 has 16 residues. Per the germline V gene, CDR1 is SGHRS and CDR2 is YFSETQ. The V gene lost 0 bases and the J gene lost 4 bases, with 15 bases spanning the gap. Here the CDR3 reads CASSLEAARAPDTQYF. CDR3 coding DNA: TGCGCCAGCAGCTTGGAAGCAGCCAGGGCGCCAGATACGCAGTATTTT.